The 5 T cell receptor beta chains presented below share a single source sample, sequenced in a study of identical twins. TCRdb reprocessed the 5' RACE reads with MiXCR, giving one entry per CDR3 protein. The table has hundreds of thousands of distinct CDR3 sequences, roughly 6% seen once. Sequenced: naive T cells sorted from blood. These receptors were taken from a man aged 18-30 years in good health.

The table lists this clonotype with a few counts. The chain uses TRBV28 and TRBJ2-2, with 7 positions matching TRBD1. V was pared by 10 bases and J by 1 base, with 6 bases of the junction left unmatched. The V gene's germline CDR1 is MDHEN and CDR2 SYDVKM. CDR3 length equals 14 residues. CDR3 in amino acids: CATPGQRNTGELFF. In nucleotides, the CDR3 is TGTGCCACCCCGGGACAGCGGAACACCGGGGAGCTGTTTTTT.

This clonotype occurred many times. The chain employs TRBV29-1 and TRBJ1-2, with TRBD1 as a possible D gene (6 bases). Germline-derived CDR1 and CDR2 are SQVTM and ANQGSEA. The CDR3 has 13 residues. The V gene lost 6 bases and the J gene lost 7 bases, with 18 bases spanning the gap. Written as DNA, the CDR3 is TGCAGCGTCGTGCGGGGGCAGGGAACTGGCTACACCTTC. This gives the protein CSVVRGQGTGYTF.

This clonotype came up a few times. This CDR3 reads CASSFSEIGDEQFF. CDR3 sequence (DNA): TGTGCCAGCAGTTTCTCGGAGATAGGCGATGAGCAGTTCTTC. V and J are TRBV28 and TRBJ2-1; D gene ambiguous. V was trimmed by 3 bases and J by 8 bases, leaving 14 bases between them. Germline-derived CDR1 and CDR2 are MDHEN and SYDVKM. The CDR3 length is 14 residues.

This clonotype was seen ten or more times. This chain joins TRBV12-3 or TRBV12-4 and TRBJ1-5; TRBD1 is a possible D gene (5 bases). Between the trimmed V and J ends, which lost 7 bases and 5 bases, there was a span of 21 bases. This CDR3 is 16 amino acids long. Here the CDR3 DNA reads TGTGCCAGCACCCTAGGGTCCAGGGCCTCTTATCAGCCCCAGCATTTT. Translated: CASTLGSRASYQPQHF.

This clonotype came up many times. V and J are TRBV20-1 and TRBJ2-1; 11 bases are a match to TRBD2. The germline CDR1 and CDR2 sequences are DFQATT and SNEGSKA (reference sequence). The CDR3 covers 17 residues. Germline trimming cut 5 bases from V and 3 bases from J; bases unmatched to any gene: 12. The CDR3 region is CSAPIGTSGLFYNEQFF. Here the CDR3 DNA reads TGCAGTGCTCCTATCGGGACTAGCGGCCTTTTCTACAATGAGCAGTTCTTC.